Presented here are 6 T cell receptor beta chains from one specimen sequenced in a study of shared clonotypes between healthy human individuals. TCRdb's table, derived via immunoSEQ multiplex PCR, lists solely in-frame clones and lacks some. The sample has 110,000 or so clones, 68% seen once. The sequencing sample was made of memory CD8+ T cells sorted from blood. As to subset: CD45RO+ cells pooled with CCR7-negative TemRA cells. These receptors came from a woman in her 30s in good health.

This clone was found a few times. V usage is TRBV27 and J usage is TRBJ1-5; 7 bases are a match to TRBD1. This CDR3 has 17 residues. Germline V lookup: CDR1 MNHEY, CDR2 SMNVEV (reference sequence). With V trimmed by 6 bases and J by 5 bases, 16 bases remained unmatched. CDR3 sequence (DNA): TGTGCCAGCAGCCGACAGGGTTTCGGCAAGCATGATCAGCCCCAGCATTTT. Residues: CASSRQGFGKHDQPQHF.

The CDR3 region is CASSYPIGGGGSGYTF. The CDR3 coding sequence is TGTGCCAGCAGTTACCCCATCGGCGGGGGCGGGTCTGGCTACACCTTC. The chain uses TRBV6-6 and TRBJ1-2; tentatively, D is TRBD1 (6 bases). The length of the CDR3 is 16 residues. Looked up from germline, CDR1 is MNHNY and CDR2 is SVGAGI (reference sequence). Trimming left V 2 bases short and J 7 bases short, with 20 bases between.

The chain carries TRBV9 and TRBJ2-1; 13 positions match TRBD2. Per the germline V gene, CDR1 is SGDLS and CDR2 is YYNGEE. Trimming cost V 3 bases and J 3 bases; bases outside gene matches: 9. CDR3 length: 18 residues. The CDR3 spells CASSARWTSGSLYNEQFF. CDR3 DNA sequence: TGTGCCAGCAGCGCACGTTGGACTAGCGGGAGTCTCTACAATGAGCAGTTCTTC.

The chain employs TRBV7-9 and TRBJ1-1; TRBD1 agrees at 8 bases. The CDR3 contains 16 residues. The V segment lost 5 bases and the J segment 4 bases; nucleotides outside the gene matches: 12. Germline CDR1 is SEHNR and CDR2 is FQNEAQ (reference sequence). In DNA, the CDR3 is TGTGCCAGCAGCCTAGTTGGCAGGGGGCGTGCCACTGAAGCTTTCTTT. Its protein is CASSLVGRGRATEAFF.

The CDR3 is CASSSLIGGANTEAFF. CDR3 coding DNA: TGTGCCAGCAGTTCGTTGATAGGGGGGGCAAATACGGAGGCTTTCTTT. The rearrangement joins TRBV28 to TRBJ1-1; D possibly corresponds to TRBD1 (6 bases). Germline loops: CDR1 MDHEN, CDR2 SYDVKM. This CDR3 is built from 16 residues. Trimming took 4 bases from V and 11 from J, leaving 26 bases between them.

The V call is TRBV7-9, the J call TRBJ2-1; tentatively, D is TRBD1 (5 bases). With 3 bases removed from V and 3 bases from J, the gap between germline ends came to 12 bases. The germline CDR1 and CDR2 sequences are SEHNR and FQNEAQ (reference sequence). The length of the CDR3 is 15 residues. The CDR3 DNA reads TGTGCCAGCAGCTTCTTTTTAGGGGACTACAATGAGCAGTTCTTC. Its translation is CASSFFLGDYNEQFF.